This T cell receptor (beta chain) stems from a study of cytomegalovirus exposure and HLA in healthy donors (dated by TCRdb to 2015 to 2018). Study-level background: According to an earlier analysis of 587 of the donors, about 190 million T cells yielded 100 million or so unique TCR beta sequences and about 300 Gb of sequence data. To study patterns of TCR occurrence, a later analysis re-analyzed previously published TCR beta repertoires from 700 or so donors and added high-resolution HLA genotyping. Alongside the repertoire data, information on donor age, sex, ethnicity and CMV serostatus was compiled. A separate validation cohort of roughly 130 different subjects was used in addition to the roughly 620-subject first cohort. Among the roughly 400 genotyped donors, 81% belonged to the genetic ancestry cluster associated with self-reported Caucasian donors. The study aimed to test whether signatures of past pathogen exposure could be identified by cataloging public T cell receptors. Using immunosequencing, the study profiled T cell repertoires from around 670 subjects and related those repertoires to cytomegalovirus serostatus. Roughly 5 DR-DQ haplotypes were handled as single units for association and clustering, since linkage in the cohort was strong. In an earlier analysis of more than 550 of the donors, high-throughput TCR beta sequencing was used to judge whether each TCR beta V gene segment behaved as functional or pseudogenic. All discovery cohort repertoires had been generated on a single sequencing platform. The later analysis used no new phenotypic data to find candidate immune exposures, relying instead on TCR beta sequences and their occurrence across donors. To predict cytomegalovirus infection status, the study combined high-throughput TCR immunosequencing, statistical association of individual TCRs with disease status, and machine learning. Genome-wide SNP genotypes for about 65% of the roughly 670 donors were used in a later genetic analysis, which treated that subset as a discovery cohort. Approximately 330 gigabases of sequencing data and 75 million to 85 million unique TCR sequences made up an early release that covered approximately 700 HLA-typed donors. The number of typed donors differed by locus: roughly 629-640 for A, B, C, DRB1 and DQB1; about 520 for DQA1; around 580 for DPA1; and roughly 450 for DPB1. On average, 235,054 unique TCR beta nucleotide sequences were sequenced per donor among about 400 genotyped donors of the cohort, with about 19% of those sequences being non-productive. Both class I and class II loci were covered by HLA typing, at four-digit resolution. Results the study describes overall, beyond this receptor: The 87-base-pair reads could not distinguish some IMGT-functional V segments, including TRBV6-2 and TRBV6-3, so those segments were excluded. In vitro tests confirmed that three of the cytomegalovirus-associated TCR beta chains recognize cytomegalovirus antigens. A cluster of highly shared sequence variants was judged likely to represent a technical artifact of the sequencing pipeline. A later analysis found that HLA-associated TCR beta chains were more clonally expanded and had lower generation probabilities than equally common non-associated chains. Roughly uniform sequencing depth across donors was assumed in presence/absence analyses, although this assumption may not hold. Linkage disequilibrium might explain the correlated functional status among segregating V segments, but an unknown experimental factor could not be excluded. Assigning TCR associations to individual alleles was difficult when HLA alleles, especially DR and DQ, strongly co-occurred. HLA typing was unavailable for some donors at each locus, so association tests used only the typed subset. A further reported finding was that TCR beta sequences accurately predicted the HLA-A and HLA-B alleles for most subjects in the first cohort. Around 16 rarely observed V segments, including chromosome 9 orphons, were excluded from the earlier analysis of approximately 500 of the donors because counts were too low. Broadly in line with IMGT annotations, most TCR beta V segments showed up in productive rearrangements about 87% or about 30% of the time in an earlier analysis of under 700 of the donors. In a later genetic analysis, a missense DCLRE1C variant was associated with V-gene and J-gene trimming of TCR beta chains, and the association was replicated in an independent cohort. Several of the top co-occurrence clusters appeared to be linked to parvovirus B19, influenza, CMV and Epstein-Barr virus, according to a later analysis. The classifier was reported to diagnose cytomegalovirus status with high specificity and sensitivity in both the original cohort and the validation cohort. Across donors, most TCR sequences were observed very rarely, whereas some public TCRs were present in many individuals. The only immune exposure information available for the cohort was CMV serostatus. According to a later analysis, TCR association rates differed among HLA loci, with DRB1 alleles showing the most associated TCRs and HLA-C alleles showing the fewest. Most CMV-associated TCR beta chains appeared to be HLA-restricted in a later analysis, and the HLA associations seemed to be driven largely by CMV exposure. According to a later genetic analysis, donors in an Asian-associated ancestry cluster had fewer N-insertions in productive TCRs than the approximately 700-donor mean. Specific HLA alleles were associated with about 17,000 TCR beta sequences at a false discovery rate of 0.05 in a later analysis. It was suggested by the authors that the approach could potentially be generalized to other disease states and immunological phenotypes. In the study, approximately 150 TCR beta chains were listed as associated with cytomegalovirus. In this cohort, only TCR beta chains were sequenced, and detectable features were limited by the absence of alpha or paired-chain data.

Library prep was done by the immunoSEQ multiplex PCR assay. The multiplex PCR relied on a mix of 60 forward primers for TCR Vbeta segments and 13 reverse primers for TCR Jbeta segments. Amplification of the CDR3 region of rearranged TCR beta genes was performed with a multiplex PCR assay on genomic DNA. The amplified TCR beta libraries were sequenced on the Illumina HiSeq System as 87-base-pair reads. The published analysis was carried out like this. A later analysis tallied roughly 78 million unique TCR beta chains across the 666 repertoires, and approximately 12 million of those chains were shared by two or more donors. A nearest-neighbor algorithm error-corrected the raw reads and collapsed the reads into unique sequences, merging closely related sequences to remove PCR and sequencing errors. To assign V, D and J gene segments, CDR3 sequences were aligned to IMGT reference sequences. For a sequence to be retained, at least a six-nucleotide match to both a V gene segment and a J gene segment was required. Rearrangements were classified as productive when the CDR3 lacked stop codons and remained in frame with V and J, and all other rearrangements were classified as non-productive. Following IMGT convention, CDR3 was defined as the stretch from the second conserved V-encoded cysteine up to the conserved J-encoded phenylalanine. In an earlier analysis of around 640 of the donors, sequences lacking an unambiguous match to a single V gene segment were excluded. In an earlier analysis of about 590 of the donors, a V segment was called functional when productive rearrangements were above 56.7%, and segregating when the standard deviation between donors exceeded 5%. A statistical classification framework was built to diagnose cytomegalovirus status from the catalog of TCR beta chain sequences. A later analysis assigned V and J genes by comparing TCR nucleotide sequences with IMGT/GENE-DB human TR gene sequences. The TCRdist pipeline was used in a later analysis to assign CDR3 sequences and most-parsimonious VDJ recombination scenarios. In a later analysis, each TCR beta chain was defined by its CDR3 amino acid sequence together with its V-gene family, and reads lacking a unique V-gene family were excluded. A later analysis removed 550 to 650 highly shared, low-generation-probability nucleotide sequences to deal with suspected cross-contamination and a sequencing artifact. In a later analysis, a clonal expansion index was calculated for each public chain from normalized within-repertoire ranks of inferred template counts. In a later analysis, generation probabilities were computed with a VDJ recombination model fitted to out-of-frame rearrangements, and the resulting probabilities were checked against IGoR. Hypergeometric tests were used in a later analysis to score TCR-TCR, TCR-HLA and TCR-CMV co-occurrence, with a repertoire-size bias correction applied to the TCR pairs. To estimate false discovery rates, a later analysis permuted the HLA or CMV assignments 20 times. In a later analysis, co-occurring TCRs were grouped using DBSCAN, and TCRdist sequence similarity was added for clustering within HLA-allele-positive subsets. Co-occurrence clustering excluded repertoires with fewer than 30,000 or more than 120,000 public chains, plus five with anomalous nucleotide sharing. This immuneACCESS table, as held by TCRdb, lists in-frame sequences with V and J called but not all clones. Of the missing ones, under half trace to an unresolved V gene in checked studies; the others have no known cause. D and trimming come from the DNA, and the V and J calls and clone size come from that table. This sample lists roughly 110,000 clones; roughly 70% were detected once. The top ten constitute roughly 4.2% of the sample.

V is cut back by 7 bases and J by 6 bases, with 9 bases in the junction unmatched. The CDR3 starts with the cysteine, ends with the phenylalanine, and has 13 residues. The CDR3 DNA has 39 bases and is translated from base 1. Looking up the germline V gene yields CDR1 SQVTM and CDR2 ANQGSEA. The cohort comprised 670 or so healthy bone marrow donors. At the time of sampling, every cohort member was nominally healthy, though immune exposures that went unrecorded were likely present. The donor was CMV seropositive and was included in the group of 289 seropositive cohort members. A peripheral blood sample was collected from each donor, and TCR beta sequencing was performed on peripheral blood mononuclear cells. The Qiagen DNeasy Blood Extraction Kit was used to extract genomic DNA from the blood cell samples. Concerning this clone itself: There is no known antigen for this receptor. Base qualities are not recorded, but no much larger clone differs from it by a single base.

The source material was PBMCs. The rearranged segments are TRBV29-1 and TRBJ1-2, with TRBD1 identical over 9 junction bases. The sequence was collected from a woman aged 40 to 55 in good health and CMV-seropositive. The CDR3 region reads CSGGYRGQDGYTF. The DNA sequence is TGCAGCGGGGGATACAGGGGGCAGGATGGCTACACCTTC.